This T cell receptor (beta chain) was captured by sequencing in a study of T cell repertoires in cytomegalovirus infection. Across the whole study: CMV infection plus the matching HLA type was flagged by public TCR beta signatures.

Study observations and caveats: In two of eight donors, the top clonotype was HLA-C-restricted CMV-specific.

About this clonotype: Its antigen is unidentified.

V lost 6 bases to trimming and J lost 4 bases, with 7 bases between them. This CDR3 region has 12 residues. Germline loops: CDR1 SEHNR, CDR2 FQNEAQ (reference sequence). Via MiXCR, TCRdb re-called the reads, giving one row per CDR3 protein. The table shows about 680,000 distinct CDR3 sequences, with roughly 24% occurring only once. The clonotype comes from a human donor in good health (CMV status not recorded). Some clones in this sample may be carry-over from other donors' samples. This chain links TRBV7-9 with TRBJ1-5; D is uncertain. Sequenced material: CD8+ T cells from PBMCs. The CDR3 is CASRYGNQPQHF. The CDR3, as DNA: TGTGCCAGCAGATATGGGAATCAGCCCCAGCATTTT.